This T cell receptor beta chain was recorded in a study of regulatory T cells in long-lasting Graves disease. Regarding the study as a whole: With persistent disease, TRBV28, TRBJ1-2 and TRBJ2-5 were the favored segments.

Libraries of TCR beta came from iRepertoire HTBI primers plus Arm-PCR of CDR3 regions. Using its own MiXCR run on the multiplex PCR reads, TCRdb lists one record per CDR3 protein. There are about 440,000 distinct CDR3 sequences in the sample; 16% occur only once, and about 10% lies in the top ten. Time point meaning: newly diagnosed GD, antithyroid drugs for less than 3 months. After RNA was extracted from PBMCs, the TCR library was made from it. The CDR3 spans 9 residues. Trimming removed 3 bases at V and 12 bases at J, with 3 bases between. Per the germline V gene, CDR1 is SGHAT and CDR2 is FQNNGV. This clonotype appeared many times. Its antigen is still unknown. These data were likewise used in another study, on T cells in Graves' hyperthyroidism and ophthalmopathy. Per that study: HTBI primers drove first-round RT-PCR of the TCR CDR3.

This clonotype was sampled from a woman aged 25 to 39 with Graves disease. J is TRBJ2-1 and V is TRBV11-2; D not resolved. The sequencing here drew on peripheral blood mononuclear cells (PBMCs), taken at new diagnosis, from a patient treated with antithyroid drugs. CDR3 coding DNA: TGTGCCAGCAGCTTGGGGCAGTTCTTC. Translated: CASSLGQFF.